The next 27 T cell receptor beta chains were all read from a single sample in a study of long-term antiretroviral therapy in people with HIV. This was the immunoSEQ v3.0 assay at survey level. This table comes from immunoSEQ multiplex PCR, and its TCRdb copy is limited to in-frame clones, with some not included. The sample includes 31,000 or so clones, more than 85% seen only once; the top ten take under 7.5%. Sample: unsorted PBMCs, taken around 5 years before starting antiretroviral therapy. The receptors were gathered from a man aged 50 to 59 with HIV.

CDR3 nucleotides: TGCGCCAGCAGCTTGGAGTCGGTTGGACAGGGTGGATACAATGAGCAGTTCTTC. Protein: CASSLESVGQGGYNEQFF. The gene calls are TRBV5-1 and TRBJ2-1; TRBD1 matches 8 bases. The CDR3 has 18 residues. V was pared by 0 bases and J by 4 bases, with 12 bases of the junction left unmatched. Per germline, CDR1 SGHRS and CDR2 YFSETQ. The full variable domain, in which reference TRBV5-1 and TRBJ2-1 provide the parts outside the CDR3, is KAGVTQTPRYLIKTRGQQVTLSCSPISGHRSVSWYQQTPGQGLQFLFEYFSETQRNKGNFPGRFSGRQFSNSRSEMNVSTLELGDSALYLCASSLESVGQGGYNEQFFGPGTRLTVL.

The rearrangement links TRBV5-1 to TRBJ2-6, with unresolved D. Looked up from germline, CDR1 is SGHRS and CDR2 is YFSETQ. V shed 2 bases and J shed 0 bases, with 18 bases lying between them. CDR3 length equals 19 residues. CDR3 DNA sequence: TGCGCCAGCAGCTTTTTTCCCCCTCCGCAGTTCTCTGGGGCCAACGTCCTGACTTTC. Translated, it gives CASSFFPPPQFSGANVLTF.

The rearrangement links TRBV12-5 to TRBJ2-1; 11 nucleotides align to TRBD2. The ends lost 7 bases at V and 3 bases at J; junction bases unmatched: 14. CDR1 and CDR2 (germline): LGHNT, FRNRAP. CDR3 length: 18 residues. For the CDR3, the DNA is TGTGCTAGTGCCCTGGGTGTAGTAGCGGGAGGGAGCTACAATGAGCAGTTCTTC. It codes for CASALGVVAGGSYNEQFF.

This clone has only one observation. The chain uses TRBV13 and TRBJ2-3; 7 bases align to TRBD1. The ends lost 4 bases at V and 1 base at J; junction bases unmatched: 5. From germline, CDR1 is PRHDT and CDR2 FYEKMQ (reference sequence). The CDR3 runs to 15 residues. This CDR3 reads CASSSPQGGTDTQYF. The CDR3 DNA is TGTGCCAGCAGCTCCCCGCAGGGGGGCACAGATACGCAGTATTTT.

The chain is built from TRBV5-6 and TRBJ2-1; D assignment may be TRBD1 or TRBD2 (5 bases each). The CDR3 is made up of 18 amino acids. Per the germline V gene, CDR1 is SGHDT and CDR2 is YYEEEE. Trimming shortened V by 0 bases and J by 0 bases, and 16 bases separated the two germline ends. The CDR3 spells CASSLELLRGISYNEQFF. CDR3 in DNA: TGTGCCAGCAGCTTGGAACTGTTGAGGGGAATCTCCTACAATGAGCAGTTCTTC.

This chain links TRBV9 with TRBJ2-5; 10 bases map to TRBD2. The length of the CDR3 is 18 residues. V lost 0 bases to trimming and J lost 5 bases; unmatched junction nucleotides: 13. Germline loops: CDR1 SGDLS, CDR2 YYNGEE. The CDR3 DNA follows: TGTGCCAGCAGCGTAGCGGGGGTAGCGGGGGGCCCCGGGGAGACCCAGTACTTC. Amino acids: CASSVAGVAGGPGETQYF.

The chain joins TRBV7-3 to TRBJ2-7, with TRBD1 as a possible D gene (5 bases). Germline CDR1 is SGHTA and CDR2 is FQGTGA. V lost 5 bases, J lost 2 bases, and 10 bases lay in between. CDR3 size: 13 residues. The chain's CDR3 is CASSIQATYEQYF. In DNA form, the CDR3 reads TGTGCCAGCAGCATACAGGCTACCTACGAGCAGTACTTC.

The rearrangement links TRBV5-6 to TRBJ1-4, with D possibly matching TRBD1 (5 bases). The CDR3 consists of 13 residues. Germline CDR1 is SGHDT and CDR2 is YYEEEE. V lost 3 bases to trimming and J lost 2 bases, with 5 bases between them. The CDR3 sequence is CASSWDTNEKLFF. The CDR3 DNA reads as TGTGCCAGCAGCTGGGACACTAATGAAAAACTGTTTTTT.

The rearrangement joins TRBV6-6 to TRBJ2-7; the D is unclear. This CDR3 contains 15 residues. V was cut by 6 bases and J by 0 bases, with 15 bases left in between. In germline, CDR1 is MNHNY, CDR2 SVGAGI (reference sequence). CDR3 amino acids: CASSKDGQHSYEQYF. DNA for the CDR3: TGTGCCAGCAGCAAAGACGGTCAGCACTCCTACGAGCAGTACTTC.

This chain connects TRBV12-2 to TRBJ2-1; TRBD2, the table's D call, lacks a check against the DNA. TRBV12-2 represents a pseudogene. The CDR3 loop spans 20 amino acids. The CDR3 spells CASRPSGVDRIESSYNEQFF. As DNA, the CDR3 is TGTGCAAGTCGCCCAAGCGGGGTGGACCGCATCGAGAGCTCCTACAATGAGCAGTTCTTC.

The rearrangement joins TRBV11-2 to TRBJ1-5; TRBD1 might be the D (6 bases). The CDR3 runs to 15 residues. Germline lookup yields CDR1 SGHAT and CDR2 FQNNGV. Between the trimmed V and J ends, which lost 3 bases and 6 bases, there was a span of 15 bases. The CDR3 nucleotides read TGTGCCAGCAGCTTTACGGCCAGGGGTGGTCAGCCCCAGCATTTT. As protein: CASSFTARGGQPQHF.

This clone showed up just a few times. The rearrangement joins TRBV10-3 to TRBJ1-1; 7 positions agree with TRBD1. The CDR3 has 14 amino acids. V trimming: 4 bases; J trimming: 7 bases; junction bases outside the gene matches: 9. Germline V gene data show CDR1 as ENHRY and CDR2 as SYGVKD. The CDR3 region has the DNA TGTGCCATCAGTGTTGGCAGGGGGTCTGGTGAAGCTTTCTTT. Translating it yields CAISVGRGSGEAFF.

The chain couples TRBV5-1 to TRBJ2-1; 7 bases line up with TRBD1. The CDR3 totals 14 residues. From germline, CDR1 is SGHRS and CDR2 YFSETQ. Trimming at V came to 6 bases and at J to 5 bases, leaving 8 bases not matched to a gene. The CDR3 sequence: CASTQGIPHNEQFF. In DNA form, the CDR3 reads TGCGCCAGCACACAGGGGATCCCCCACAATGAGCAGTTCTTC.

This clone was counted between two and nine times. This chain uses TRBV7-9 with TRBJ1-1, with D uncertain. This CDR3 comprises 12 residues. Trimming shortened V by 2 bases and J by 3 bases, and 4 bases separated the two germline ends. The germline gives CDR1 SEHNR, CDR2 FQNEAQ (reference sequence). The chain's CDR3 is CASSLMDTEAFF. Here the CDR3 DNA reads TGTGCCAGCAGCTTAATGGACACTGAAGCTTTCTTT.

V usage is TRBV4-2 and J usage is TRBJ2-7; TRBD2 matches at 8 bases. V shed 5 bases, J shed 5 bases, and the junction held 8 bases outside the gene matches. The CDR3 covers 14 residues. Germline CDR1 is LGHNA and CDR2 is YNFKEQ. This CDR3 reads CASSSQAGADEQYF. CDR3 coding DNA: TGTGCCAGCAGCTCCCAAGCGGGAGCTGACGAGCAGTACTTC.

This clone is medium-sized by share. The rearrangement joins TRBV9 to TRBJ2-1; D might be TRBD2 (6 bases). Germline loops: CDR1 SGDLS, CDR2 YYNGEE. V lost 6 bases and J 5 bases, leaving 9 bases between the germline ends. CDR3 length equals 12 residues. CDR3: CASNTGDNEQFF. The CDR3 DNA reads TGTGCCAGCAATACGGGGGACAATGAGCAGTTCTTC.

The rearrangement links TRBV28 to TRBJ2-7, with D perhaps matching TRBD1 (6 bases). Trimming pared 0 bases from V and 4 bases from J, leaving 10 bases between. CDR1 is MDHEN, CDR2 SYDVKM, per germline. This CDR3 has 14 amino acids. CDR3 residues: CASSLWDSRYEQYF. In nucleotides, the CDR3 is TGTGCCAGCAGTTTATGGGACAGCCGGTACGAGCAGTACTTC.

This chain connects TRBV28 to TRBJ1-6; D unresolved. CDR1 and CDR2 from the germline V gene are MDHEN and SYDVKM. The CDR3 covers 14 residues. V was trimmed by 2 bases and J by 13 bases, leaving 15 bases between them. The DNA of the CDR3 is TGTGCCAGCAGTTTACGGGCCCCCGCACCGCCCCTCCACTTT. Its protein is CASSLRAPAPPLHF.

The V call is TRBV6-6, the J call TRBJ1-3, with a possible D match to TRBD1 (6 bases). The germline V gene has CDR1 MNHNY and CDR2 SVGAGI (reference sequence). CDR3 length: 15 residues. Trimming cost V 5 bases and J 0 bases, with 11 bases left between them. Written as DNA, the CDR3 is TGTGCCAGCAGTACAGGGTATACCTCTGGAAACACCATATATTTT. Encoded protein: CASSTGYTSGNTIYF.

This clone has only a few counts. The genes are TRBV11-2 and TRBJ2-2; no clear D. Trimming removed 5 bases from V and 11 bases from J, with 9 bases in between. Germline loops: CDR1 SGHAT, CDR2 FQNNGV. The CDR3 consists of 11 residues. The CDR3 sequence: CASSASLELFF. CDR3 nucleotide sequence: TGTGCCAGCAGCGCCAGCCTTGAGCTGTTTTTT.

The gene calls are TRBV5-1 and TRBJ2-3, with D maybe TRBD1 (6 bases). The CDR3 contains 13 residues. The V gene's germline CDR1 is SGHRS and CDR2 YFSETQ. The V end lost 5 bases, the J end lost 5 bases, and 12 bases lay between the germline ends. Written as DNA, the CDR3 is TGCGCCAGCAGGCCAGAGGGGGTAGATACGCAGTATTTT. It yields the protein CASRPEGVDTQYF.

The CDR3 reads CASSVLGTANYGYTF. Here the CDR3 DNA reads TGTGCCAGCAGCGTACTCGGGACAGCGAACTATGGCTACACCTTC. V and J are TRBV9 and TRBJ1-2, with 7 bases lining up with TRBD1. The V gene end was trimmed by 1 base and the J gene end by 2 bases; junction bases not matched to a gene: 5. This CDR3 has 15 amino acids. Germline V gene data show CDR1 as SGDLS and CDR2 as YYNGEE.

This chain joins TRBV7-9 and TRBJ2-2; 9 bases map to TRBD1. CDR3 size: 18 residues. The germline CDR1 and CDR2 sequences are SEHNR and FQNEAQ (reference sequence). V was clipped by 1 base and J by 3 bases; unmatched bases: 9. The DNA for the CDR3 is TGTGCCAGCAGCTTAGGCCGCGGGACAGGGTACGACACCGGGGAGCTGTTTTTT. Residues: CASSLGRGTGYDTGELFF.

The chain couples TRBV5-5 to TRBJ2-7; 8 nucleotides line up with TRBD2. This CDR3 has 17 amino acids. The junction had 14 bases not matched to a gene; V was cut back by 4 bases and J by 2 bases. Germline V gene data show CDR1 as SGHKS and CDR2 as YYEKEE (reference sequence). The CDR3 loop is CASSRLTTGLGAYEQYF. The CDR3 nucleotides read TGTGCCAGCAGCCGCCTTACTACGGGACTAGGCGCCTACGAGCAGTACTTC.

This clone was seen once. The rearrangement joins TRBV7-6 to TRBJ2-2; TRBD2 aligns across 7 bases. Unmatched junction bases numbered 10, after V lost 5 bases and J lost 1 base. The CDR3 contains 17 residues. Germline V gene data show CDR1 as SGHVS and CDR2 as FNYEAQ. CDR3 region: CASSPLVSGGNTGELFF. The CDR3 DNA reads TGTGCCAGCAGCCCCCTTGTTTCGGGGGGGAACACCGGGGAGCTGTTTTTT.

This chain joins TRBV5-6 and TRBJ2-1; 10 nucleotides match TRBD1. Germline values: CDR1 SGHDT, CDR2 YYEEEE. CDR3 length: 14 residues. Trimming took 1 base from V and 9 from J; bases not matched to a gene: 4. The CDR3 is CASSLRQGAREQFF. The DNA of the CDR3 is TGTGCCAGCAGCTTGCGACAGGGGGCGCGTGAGCAGTTCTTC.

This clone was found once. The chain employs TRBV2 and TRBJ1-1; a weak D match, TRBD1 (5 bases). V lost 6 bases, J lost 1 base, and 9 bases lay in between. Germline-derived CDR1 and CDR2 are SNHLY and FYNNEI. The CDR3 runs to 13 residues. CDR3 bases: TGTGCCAGCAGGTGGGGGAAGAACACTGAAGCTTTCTTT. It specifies CASRWGKNTEAFF.